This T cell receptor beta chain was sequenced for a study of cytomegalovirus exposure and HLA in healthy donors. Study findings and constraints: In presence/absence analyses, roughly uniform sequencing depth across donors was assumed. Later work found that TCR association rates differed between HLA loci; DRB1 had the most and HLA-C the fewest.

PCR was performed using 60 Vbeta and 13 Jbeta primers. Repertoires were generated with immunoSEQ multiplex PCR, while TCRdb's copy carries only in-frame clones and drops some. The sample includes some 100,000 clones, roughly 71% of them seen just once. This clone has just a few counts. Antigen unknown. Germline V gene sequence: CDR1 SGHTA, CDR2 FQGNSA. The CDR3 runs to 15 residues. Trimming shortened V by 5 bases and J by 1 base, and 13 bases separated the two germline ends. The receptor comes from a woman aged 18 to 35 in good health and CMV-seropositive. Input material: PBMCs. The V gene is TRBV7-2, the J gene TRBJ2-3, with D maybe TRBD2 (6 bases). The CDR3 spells CASSPVGTGTDTQYF. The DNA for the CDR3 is TGTGCCAGCAGCCCAGTCGGGACTGGCACAGATACGCAGTATTTT.